The entry below describes one TCR beta chain. This CDR3 is built from 15 residues. Germline CDR1 and CDR2: SGHRS and YFSETQ. V shed 4 bases and J shed 7 bases, with 20 bases lying between them. This entry is derived from a study of control samples from healthy donors and cancer patients. TCRdb keeps only in-frame clones here, not all; method: immunoSEQ multiplex PCR. The sample lists about 73,000 clones, over 85% seen once, with under 20% in the top ten. This sequence joins TRBV5-1 and TRBJ1-2, with a tentative D call TRBD1 (6 bases). The specimen sequenced was PBMCs. This TCR derives from a man aged 55 to 69 with lung cancer. DNA for the CDR3: TGCGCCAGCAGCATGGACAGCGCCCAGTTGGGTGGCTACACCTTC. This gives the protein CASSMDSAQLGGYTF.